Below are 8 T cell receptor beta chains sequenced from a single sample in a study of cytotoxic CD8 clonotypes in ibrutinib-treated CLL. Repertoires were generated with immunoSEQ multiplex PCR, while TCRdb's copy carries only in-frame clones and drops some. Altogether about 130,000 clones are present, roughly 83% being singletons, with the ten largest covering about 13%. The sequencing used PBMCs, collected after 12 months of ibrutinib treatment. The receptors originated from a human donor with chronic lymphocytic leukemia.

This clone was seen more than once but under ten times. The CDR3 reads CARRSSYEQYF. The CDR3 bases are TGTGCCAGACGAAGCTCCTACGAGCAGTACTTC. V usage is TRBV27 and J usage is TRBJ2-7; no clear D. V was pared by 9 bases and J by 0 bases, with 6 bases between. This CDR3 spans 11 amino acids. Germline V lookup: CDR1 MNHEY, CDR2 SMNVEV (reference sequence).

The chain links TRBV27 to TRBJ2-2, with D possibly matching TRBD1 (5 bases). The CDR3 extends over 14 amino acids. With 3 bases removed from V and 6 bases from J, the gap between germline ends came to 11 bases. Germline CDR1 reads MNHEY; CDR2 reads SMNVEV (reference sequence). The CDR3 DNA follows: TGTGCCAGCAGTTTGTCCAGGGCGGCCGGGGAGCTGTTTTTT. It yields the protein CASSLSRAAGELFF.

V and J are TRBV4-1 and TRBJ2-7; D is unresolved. Trimming shortened V by 1 base and J by 4 bases, and 8 bases separated the two germline ends. The CDR3 totals 13 residues. Germline CDR1 MGHRA, CDR2 YSYEKL. This CDR3 reads CASSQARSYEQYF. CDR3 nucleotides: TGCGCCAGCAGCCAAGCACGCTCTTACGAGCAGTACTTC.

This clone was picked up a small number of times. This chain links TRBV10-3 with TRBJ2-3; weak D call: TRBD1 (6 bases). This CDR3 has 14 amino acids. CDR1 is ENHRY, CDR2 SYGVKD, per germline. The V end was cut by 4 bases, the J end by 3 bases, with 11 bases between. The CDR3 region is CAISGPQGTDTQYF. CDR3 in DNA: TGTGCCATCAGTGGCCCGCAGGGGACAGATACGCAGTATTTT.

The chain carries TRBV9 and TRBJ2-2, with 8 nucleotides matching TRBD2. V shed 1 base and J 0 bases; nucleotides not matched to a gene: 5. Germline V gene sequence: CDR1 SGDLS, CDR2 YYNGEE. The CDR3 is made up of 17 amino acids. CDR3 DNA: TGTGCCAGCAGCGTACGGGGTAGCGGGACGAACACCGGGGAGCTGTTTTTT. This encodes CASSVRGSGTNTGELFF.

In its sample, this clone was seen a few times. The chain uses TRBV2 and TRBJ1-3; the D is unclear. The CDR3 has 12 residues. V lost 5 bases, J lost 8 bases, and 10 bases lay in between. In germline, CDR1 is SNHLY, CDR2 FYNNEI. CDR3 amino acids: CASSSSGYTIYF. CDR3 bases: TGTGCCAGCAGTTCCTCGGGATACACCATATATTTT.

This clone was found a few times. This chain joins TRBV10-2 and TRBJ1-1; D is unresolved. Trimming cost V 1 base and J 1 base, with 7 bases left between them. The CDR3 consists of 14 residues. CDR1 and CDR2 (germline): WSHSY, SAAADI. For the CDR3, the DNA is TGCGCCAGCAGTGAGTGGAAAGGGAACACTGAAGCTTTCTTT. This sequence encodes CASSEWKGNTEAFF.

In DNA, the CDR3 is TGCGCCAGCAGCCCTGCGGCTACAGGGAAGGGAGAGACCCAGTACTTC. It codes for CASSPAATGKGETQYF. The chain couples TRBV4-3 to TRBJ2-5, with a weak D call TRBD1 (6 bases). There are 16 residues in the CDR3. Germline assignment: CDR1 LGHNA and CDR2 YSLEER. V was cut by 4 bases and J by 4 bases, with 19 bases left in between.